The 30 T cell receptor beta chains listed next were all sequenced from one sample in a study of blood T cell repertoires in COVID-19. TCRdb keeps only in-frame clones here, not all; method: immunoSEQ multiplex PCR. The sample consists of 150,000 or so clones, roughly 85% of them appearing once. Sequencing used PBMCs or T cells enriched from blood (not recorded which). Source of these receptors: a man aged 45-60 years who had recovered from COVID-19.

The chain links TRBV11-2 to TRBJ2-5; TRBD1 aligns across 10 bases. The J segment lost 4 bases and the V segment lost 3 bases, leaving 11 bases of the junction unmatched. The CDR3 contains 17 residues. Germline V gives CDR1 SGHAT, CDR2 FQNNGV. CDR3 amino acids: CASSFQSGTGAVETQYF. The CDR3 bases are TGTGCCAGCAGCTTTCAATCGGGGACAGGGGCCGTAGAGACCCAGTACTTC.

V is TRBV2 and J is TRBJ2-6; TRBD1 might be the D (5 bases). The V and J ends lost 5 bases and 2 bases respectively, with 10 bases between them. Germline CDR1 reads SNHLY; CDR2 reads FYNNEI. The CDR3 is made up of 15 amino acids. The CDR3 loop reads CASSYQGTGANVLTF. In nucleotides, the CDR3 is TGTGCCAGCAGTTACCAGGGAACTGGGGCCAACGTCCTGACTTTC. Based on the CDR3 plus reference TRBV2 and TRBJ2-6, the full variable domain is EPEVTQTPSHQVTQMGQEVILRCVPISNHLYFYWYRQILGQKVEFLVSFYNNEISEKSEIFDDQFSVERPDGSNFTLKIRSTKLEDSAMYFCASSYQGTGANVLTFGAGSRLTVL.

The genes are TRBV24-1 and TRBJ1-5, with TRBD1 identical over 8 bases. This CDR3 comprises 16 residues. Per germline, CDR1 KGHDR and CDR2 SFDVKD. V lost 3 bases to trimming and J lost 4 bases; unmatched junction nucleotides: 7. CDR3 in DNA: TGTGCCACCAGTGATGGCAGGGGGCGTCGAAATCAGCCCCAGCATTTT. Protein product: CATSDGRGRRNQPQHF.

The genes are TRBV4-3 and TRBJ1-6; D is ambiguous. This CDR3 contains 15 residues. Trimming cost V 0 bases and J 4 bases, with 7 bases left between them. Germline V lookup: CDR1 LGHNA, CDR2 YSLEER. In DNA, the CDR3 is TGCGCCAGCAGCCAAGATTTACAGTATAATTCACCCCTCCACTTT. Encoded protein: CASSQDLQYNSPLHF.

The genes are TRBV12-3 or TRBV12-4 and TRBJ2-1, with TRBD1 as a possible D gene (6 bases). V was trimmed by 5 bases and J by 8 bases, leaving 10 bases between them. This CDR3 region has 12 residues. CDR3 sequence: CASSIQGYEQFF. The CDR3 DNA follows: TGTGCCAGCAGTATACAGGGATATGAGCAGTTCTTC.

CDR3 residues: CASSLETGNTEAFF. In nucleotides, the CDR3 is TGTGCCAGCAGTTTAGAGACAGGGAACACTGAAGCTTTCTTT. The genes are TRBV28 and TRBJ1-1, with D perhaps matching TRBD1 (6 bases). Germline assignment: CDR1 MDHEN and CDR2 SYDVKM. Trimming removed 2 bases at V and 1 base at J, with 8 bases between. The CDR3 length is 14 residues.

The rearrangement links TRBV5-1 to TRBJ2-5, with 13 bases matching TRBD2. The CDR3 loop spans 20 amino acids. Germline V gives CDR1 SGHRS, CDR2 YFSETQ. V shed 0 bases and J 4 bases; nucleotides not matched to a gene: 15. The CDR3, as DNA: TGCGCCAGCAGCTTGGCCGCGACTAGCGGGAGGAAAGGGTTAGGAGAGACCCAGTACTTC. Its translation: CASSLAATSGRKGLGETQYF. The whole variable domain, filled in from reference TRBV5-1 and TRBJ2-5, reads KAGVTQTPRYLIKTRGQQVTLSCSPISGHRSVSWYQQTPGQGLQFLFEYFSETQRNKGNFPGRFSGRQFSNSRSEMNVSTLELGDSALYLCASSLAATSGRKGLGETQYFGPGTRLLVL.

The chain has TRBV27 and TRBJ2-3; 10 bases align to TRBD1. This CDR3 has 16 residues. Germline CDR1 reads MNHEY; CDR2 reads SMNVEV (reference sequence). V lost 3 bases to trimming and J lost 4 bases; unmatched junction nucleotides: 7. CDR3 loop: CASSFMGTGAADTQYF. The DNA of the CDR3 is TGTGCCAGCAGTTTCATGGGGACAGGGGCTGCAGATACGCAGTATTTT.

The chain carries TRBV28 and TRBJ2-7; a possible D gene is TRBD2 (7 bases). This CDR3 is 14 amino acids long. Per germline, CDR1 MDHEN and CDR2 SYDVKM. V was pared by 6 bases and J by 5 bases, with 17 bases between. DNA for the CDR3: TGTGCCAGCAGCCCGGTGGCGGGGGCCCACGAGCAGTACGTC. Its translation is CASSPVAGAHEQYV.

The genes are TRBV2 and TRBJ2-5, with a possible D match to TRBD1 (6 bases). Germline lookup yields CDR1 SNHLY and CDR2 FYNNEI. V was cut by 4 bases and J by 2 bases, with 23 bases left in between. This CDR3 spans 18 amino acids. The chain's CDR3 is CASSVTGTSSHRQETQYF. Here the CDR3 DNA reads TGTGCCAGCAGTGTAACCGGGACATCATCCCACCGACAAGAGACCCAGTACTTC. Looking up the rest from reference TRBV2 and TRBJ2-5 gives the full variable domain: EPEVTQTPSHQVTQMGQEVILRCVPISNHLYFYWYRQILGQKVEFLVSFYNNEISEKSEIFDDQFSVERPDGSNFTLKIRSTKLEDSAMYFCASSVTGTSSHRQETQYFGPGTRLLVL.

V usage is TRBV5-1 and J usage is TRBJ1-2, with unresolved D. Per germline, CDR1 SGHRS and CDR2 YFSETQ. Trimming left V 4 bases short and J 0 bases short, with 7 bases between. This CDR3 is built from 13 residues. The CDR3 sequence: CASSPTPNYGYTF. CDR3 in DNA: TGCGCCAGCAGCCCGACACCTAACTATGGCTACACCTTC.

This clone was recorded once. This chain links TRBV28 with TRBJ2-1, with TRBD1 as a possible D gene (5 bases). Trimming shortened V by 2 bases and J by 5 bases, and 13 bases separated the two germline ends. This CDR3 has 15 amino acids. Germline CDR1 MDHEN, CDR2 SYDVKM. The CDR3 sequence: CASSLTAGPNNEQFF. CDR3 coding DNA: TGTGCCAGCAGTTTAACGGCAGGGCCTAACAATGAGCAGTTCTTC.

This clone showed up just once. This sequence joins TRBV5-4 and TRBJ1-1; D gene uncertain. Trimming took 1 base from V and 1 from J, leaving 11 bases between them. CDR3 size: 15 residues. The germline V gene encodes CDR1 SGHNT and CDR2 YYREEE (reference sequence). CDR3 loop: CASSLFSAGNTEAFF. The CDR3 nucleotides are TGTGCCAGCAGCTTGTTTTCGGCAGGGAACACTGAAGCTTTCTTT.

This clone was observed a few times. This rearrangement joins TRBV19 to TRBJ2-3; 8 bases line up with TRBD1. This CDR3 comprises 13 residues. The V gene's germline CDR1 is LNHDA and CDR2 SQIVND (reference sequence). The J segment lost 2 bases and the V segment lost 6 bases, leaving 1 base of the junction unmatched. The CDR3 region is CASRDRDTDTQYF. The DNA of the CDR3 is TGTGCCAGTAGGGACAGGGACACAGATACGCAGTATTTT.

The rearrangement links TRBV5-4 to TRBJ1-2; D gene ambiguous. The V and J ends lost 0 bases and 4 bases respectively, with 16 bases between them. The CDR3 has 16 amino acids. CDR1 is SGHNT and CDR2 is YYREEE in the germline V gene (reference sequence). CDR3 in amino acids: CASSLVRGGQVYGYTF. In nucleotides, the CDR3 is TGTGCCAGCAGCTTGGTACGGGGTGGTCAGGTCTATGGCTACACCTTC.

V usage is TRBV5-1 and J usage is TRBJ1-2; 8 nucleotides agree with TRBD1. Unmatched junction bases numbered 4, after V lost 0 bases and J lost 6 bases. This CDR3 comprises 14 residues. Per germline, CDR1 SGHRS and CDR2 YFSETQ. The CDR3 spells CASSLGRGRDGYTF. The DNA of the CDR3 is TGCGCCAGCAGCTTGGGCAGGGGGCGAGATGGCTACACCTTC.

This chain links TRBV10-2 with TRBJ2-7; D may be TRBD1 (5 bases). In germline, CDR1 is WSHSY, CDR2 SAAADI. The V gene lost 0 bases and the J gene lost 5 bases, with 11 bases spanning the gap. This CDR3 comprises 14 residues. The DNA for the CDR3 is TGCGCCAGCAGTGAGTCAGGGGTGTGGGACGAGCAGTACTTC. This gives the protein CASSESGVWDEQYF.

The V gene is TRBV7-2, the J gene TRBJ1-6; D possibly corresponds to TRBD1 (6 bases). CDR1 is SGHTA and CDR2 is FQGNSA in the germline V gene. V was trimmed by 4 bases and J by 8 bases, leaving 9 bases between them. The CDR3 has 13 amino acids. The CDR3 DNA follows: TGTGCCAGCAGCTCGGACAGTTATTCACCCCTCCACTTT. This sequence encodes CASSSDSYSPLHF.

This chain connects TRBV9 to TRBJ2-7, with TRBD2 identical over 9 bases. Germline V lookup: CDR1 SGDLS, CDR2 YYNGEE. The CDR3 extends over 15 amino acids. The junction had 7 bases not matched to a gene; V was cut back by 4 bases and J by 2 bases. The CDR3 spells CASSMGTSRTYEQYF. CDR3 coding DNA: TGTGCCAGCAGCATGGGGACTAGCAGAACCTACGAGCAGTACTTC. Using reference TRBV9 and TRBJ2-7 for the parts outside the CDR3, the full variable domain is DSGVTQTPKHLITATGQRVTLRCSPRSGDLSVYWYQQSLDQGLQFLIQYYNGEERAKGNILERFSAQQFPDLHSELNLSSLELGDSALYFCASSMGTSRTYEQYFGPGTRLTVT.

The V and J genes are TRBV4-2 and TRBJ2-1; 10 nucleotides line up with TRBD2. Germline V gives CDR1 LGHNA, CDR2 YNFKEQ. V lost 4 bases, J lost 6 bases, and 6 bases stayed unmatched. This CDR3 has 15 residues. The CDR3 region has the DNA TGTGCCAGCAGCCTTCTAGCGGGGGTGGCCAATGAGCAGTTCTTC. Translation gives CASSLLAGVANEQFF.

The V call is TRBV7-2, the J call TRBJ2-1; 7 positions agree with TRBD2. In germline, CDR1 is SGHTA, CDR2 FQGNSA. V shed 5 bases and J 7 bases; nucleotides not matched to a gene: 5. The length of the CDR3 is 13 residues. CDR3 loop: CASSPSGGNEQFF. The CDR3 DNA follows: TGTGCCAGCAGCCCATCCGGGGGGAATGAGCAGTTCTTC.

The chain has TRBV28 and TRBJ1-1; the D gene is possibly TRBD1 (5 bases). The CDR3 runs to 14 residues. V shed 6 bases and J shed 0 bases, with 11 bases lying between them. The germline V gene has CDR1 MDHEN and CDR2 SYDVKM. The CDR3 DNA is TGTGCCAGCAGCCAGGGCCCATTGAACACTGAAGCTTTCTTT. As protein: CASSQGPLNTEAFF.

This chain uses TRBV5-4 with TRBJ2-7, with 7 nucleotides matching TRBD2. J was trimmed by 4 bases and V by 3 bases; bases with no gene match: 10. The CDR3 totals 15 residues. Germline V gene lookup returns CDR1 SGHNT and CDR2 YYREEE (reference sequence). The chain's CDR3 is CASSSKGGRGYEQYF. The DNA of the CDR3 is TGTGCCAGCAGCTCCAAGGGCGGGAGAGGATACGAGCAGTACTTC.

This clone has just a few counts. The CDR3 nucleotides are TGTGCCAGCAGCTTACCGTCAGGGTACGAGCAGTACGTC. This encodes CASSLPSGYEQYV. The chain combines TRBV11-2 with TRBJ2-7, with TRBD1 as a possible D gene (5 bases). The CDR3 consists of 13 residues. Germline V gives CDR1 SGHAT, CDR2 FQNNGV. Trimming cost V 2 bases and J 4 bases, with 9 bases left between them.

This clone has only one observation. This chain links TRBV6-5 with TRBJ1-1; 7 nucleotides align to TRBD1. The CDR3 loop spans 13 amino acids. J gave up 3 bases and V 6 bases, and 4 bases lay outside the gene matches. Germline-derived CDR1 and CDR2 are MNHEY and SVGAGI. The CDR3 region is CASSPTGYTEAFF. As DNA, the CDR3 is TGTGCCAGCAGCCCGACAGGGTACACTGAAGCTTTCTTT.

V gene TRBV10-3 combines with J gene TRBJ1-3, with D unresolved. The CDR3 is 15 amino acids. Looked up from germline, CDR1 is ENHRY and CDR2 is SYGVKD. The CDR3 reads CAAPWAYISGNTIYF. Written as DNA, the CDR3 is TGTGCAGCCCCATGGGCTTACATCTCTGGAAACACCATATATTTT.

This rearrangement joins TRBV7-2 to TRBJ2-7; TRBD2 matches at 8 bases. From germline, CDR1 is SGHTA and CDR2 FQGNSA. The CDR3 runs 14 residues. Germline trimming cut 5 bases from V and 6 bases from J; bases unmatched to any gene: 9. DNA for the CDR3: TGTGCCAGCAGCCAAGCGGGAGTACCAAGCGAGCAGTACTTC. This sequence encodes CASSQAGVPSEQYF.

The rearrangement links TRBV11-1 to TRBJ1-2; 10 bases fit TRBD1. The ends lost 4 bases at V and 1 base at J; junction bases unmatched: 6. This CDR3 region has 16 residues. Germline lookup yields CDR1 SGHAT and CDR2 FQDESV (reference sequence). The CDR3 DNA follows: TGTGCCAGCAGCTCCTTAGACAGGGGGCTTAACTATGGCTACACCTTC. It translates to CASSSLDRGLNYGYTF.

This sequence joins TRBV5-6 and TRBJ2-6; TRBD1 matches at 9 bases. CDR3 length: 18 residues. V lost 3 bases and J lost 1; bases outside the gene matches: 8. Germline loops: CDR1 SGHDT, CDR2 YYEEEE. Written as DNA, the CDR3 is TGTGCCAGCAGCTGGGACAGGGCCAGCTTTTCTGGGGCCAACGTCCTGACTTTC. Encoded protein: CASSWDRASFSGANVLTF.

This chain uses TRBV19 with TRBJ1-1, with D perhaps matching TRBD1 (6 bases). Trimming pared 7 bases from V and 1 base from J, leaving 7 bases between. In germline, CDR1 is LNHDA, CDR2 SQIVND (reference sequence). The CDR3 contains 12 residues. CDR3 DNA sequence: TGTGCCAGTATGGACAGGAACACTGAAGCTTTCTTT. It specifies CASMDRNTEAFF.